Listed here are 30 T cell receptor beta chains from one sample, sequenced in a study of post-analysis software for immune sequencing data. The study, taken as a whole, reports: When patients were compared with controls, about 5 TRBV segments were more frequent, TRBV5-6, TRBV5-1 and TRBV20-1 among them.

TCR beta libraries were prepared from cDNA with unique molecular identifiers. TCRdb re-called the PCR reads with MiXCR, one entry per CDR3 protein. The table includes about 540,000 distinct CDR3 sequences, 30% to 40% detected once. These receptors' targets are unknown. Specimen: blood. The receptors were gathered from a girl aged 2-17 years with multiple sclerosis.

CDR3: CASSLESRWTEAFF. The CDR3 bases are TGTGCCAGCAGTTTAGAGAGCCGTTGGACTGAAGCTTTCTTT. This rearrangement joins TRBV12-3 or TRBV12-4 to TRBJ1-1; D is ambiguous. The CDR3 loop spans 14 amino acids. V shed 1 base and J shed 5 bases, with 11 bases lying between them.

The chain employs TRBV5-5 and TRBJ2-5; TRBD1 matches 9 bases. Unmatched junction bases numbered 6, after V lost 4 bases and J lost 5 bases. The CDR3 sequence is 14 residues long. Germline V gives CDR1 SGHKS, CDR2 YYEKEE (reference sequence). CDR3 protein: CASSRGQGSETQYF. The CDR3 nucleotides read TGTGCCAGCAGCCGGGGACAGGGTTCGGAGACCCAGTACTTC. Looking up the rest from reference TRBV5-5 and TRBJ2-5 gives the full variable domain: DAGVTQSPTHLIKTRGQQVTLRCSPISGHKSVSWYQQVLGQGPQFIFQYYEKEERGRGNFPDRFSARQFPNYSSELNVNALLLGDSALYLCASSRGQGSETQYFGPGTRLLVL.

The chain carries TRBV12-3 or TRBV12-4 and TRBJ2-1, with D maybe TRBD2 (6 bases). The J call may be incorrect, as the DNA end agrees better with TRBJ2-7. The CDR3 is 14 amino acids. For the CDR3, the DNA is TGTGCCAGCAGGATCCTGGGACTTTACAATGAGCAGTACTTC. Its translation is CASRILGLYNEQYF.

Regarding this clonotype: The junction shows a germline mismatch at one end, possibly a read error. The chain employs TRBV6-5 and TRBJ2-3; 11 bases line up with TRBD1. From germline, CDR1 is MNHEY and CDR2 SVGAGI. This CDR3 contains 16 residues. The chain's CDR3 is CASRRGTGGYTDMQYF. CDR3 in DNA: TGTGCCAGCAGACGGGGGACAGGGGGGTACACAGATATGCAGTATTTT.

This clonotype was seen many times. The CDR3 coding sequence is TGTGCCATCAGTGAGTCCACAGAAGAGACCCAGTACTTC. Encoded protein: CAISESTEETQYF. The chain carries TRBV10-3 and TRBJ2-5; D gene ambiguous. The CDR3 covers 13 residues. V was trimmed by 0 bases and J by 3 bases, leaving 5 bases between them. Germline loops: CDR1 ENHRY, CDR2 SYGVKD.

The chain couples TRBV15 to TRBJ2-7; 10 bases align to TRBD2. V shed 0 bases, J shed 2 bases, and the junction held 7 bases outside the gene matches. The CDR3 spans 17 residues. Germline CDR1 is LNHNV and CDR2 is YYDKDF (reference sequence). The CDR3 nucleotides are TGTGCCACCAGCAGAGATAGGTGGACTAGCGGCACCTACGAGCAGTACTTC. It translates to CATSRDRWTSGTYEQYF.

This clonotype was seen a single time. The V call is TRBV3-1, the J call TRBJ1-5; no reliable D call. The CDR3 has 14 amino acids. V lost 1 base, J lost 5 bases, and 9 bases lay in between. Germline assignment: CDR1 LGHDT and CDR2 YNNKEL (reference sequence). CDR3 sequence reads: CASSQVLSDQPQHF. The CDR3 DNA is TGTGCCAGCAGCCAAGTTCTCAGCGATCAGCCCCAGCATTTT.

This clonotype has just a few counts. This rearrangement joins TRBV7-9 to TRBJ2-3, with D perhaps matching TRBD1 (6 bases). CDR3 length: 15 amino acids. Trimming cost V 1 base and J 6 bases, with 14 bases left between them. Germline loops: CDR1 SEHNR, CDR2 FQNEAQ (reference sequence). This CDR3 is CASSLVRGRRDTQYF. The CDR3 DNA reads TGTGCCAGCAGCTTAGTCAGGGGCCGTCGGGATACGCAGTATTTT.

This chain joins TRBV6-6 and TRBJ1-5; no definite D call. There are 14 residues in the CDR3. Germline V gives CDR1 MNHNY, CDR2 SVGAGI (reference sequence). V gave up 0 bases and J gave up 3 bases, with 6 bases separating them. The CDR3: CASSYSMDNQPQHF. As DNA, the CDR3 is TGTGCCAGCAGTTACTCAATGGACAATCAGCCCCAGCATTTT.

This clonotype was seen only once. The CDR3 reads CSAGRSDLQETQYF. CDR3 sequence (DNA): TGCAGTGCGGGCCGGTCAGATCTTCAAGAGACCCAGTACTTC. The chain uses TRBV20-1 and TRBJ2-5; no definite D call. This CDR3 has 14 residues. V dropped 6 bases and J dropped 2 bases, with 16 bases sitting between them. From germline, CDR1 is DFQATT and CDR2 SNEGSKA (reference sequence).

The chain employs TRBV5-1 and TRBJ2-3; 7 bases fit TRBD1. V was clipped by 5 bases and J by 6 bases; unmatched bases: 12. This CDR3 comprises 15 residues. Germline V gene data show CDR1 as SGHRS and CDR2 as YFSETQ. The CDR3 region is CASSMGQPDTDTQYF. In DNA form, the CDR3 reads TGCGCCAGCAGTATGGGACAGCCAGACACGGATACGCAGTATTTT.

Only a few counts were recorded for this clonotype. The CDR3 DNA reads as TGCAGTGCCTTGGCTGGGAATGAGCAGTTCTTC. Protein sequence: CSALAGNEQFF. V is TRBV20-1 and J is TRBJ2-1; D remains ambiguous. The CDR3 length is 11 residues. The V gene lost 6 bases and the J gene lost 7 bases, with 10 bases spanning the gap. Germline-derived CDR1 and CDR2 are DFQATT and SNEGSKA (reference sequence).

The chain employs TRBV11-2 and TRBJ1-2; TRBD1 might be the D (5 bases). Trimming stripped 7 bases from V and 6 bases from J, with 12 bases between. Germline V lookup: CDR1 SGHAT, CDR2 FQNNGV. This CDR3 region has 12 residues. The CDR3 loop reads CASTRRGHGYTF. In DNA, the CDR3 is TGTGCCAGCACCCGAAGGGGACATGGCTACACCTTC.

There are a few counts of this clonotype. The chain couples TRBV9 to TRBJ2-3; maybe TRBD1 (6 bases). CDR1 and CDR2 (germline): SGDLS, YYNGEE. The V gene lost 1 base and the J gene lost 2 bases, with 8 bases spanning the gap. The CDR3 is made up of 14 amino acids. CDR3 sequence reads: CASSVRDITDTQYF. The CDR3 DNA is TGTGCCAGCAGCGTACGGGACATCACAGATACGCAGTATTTT.

This rearrangement joins TRBV20-1 to TRBJ2-2; D not certain. CDR1 and CDR2 (germline): DFQATT, SNEGSKA (reference sequence). This CDR3 has 14 residues. V lost 5 bases and J 3 bases, leaving 13 bases between the germline ends. Here the CDR3 reads CSAFRVPDTGELFF. DNA of the CDR3: TGCAGTGCTTTCCGTGTGCCTGACACCGGGGAGCTGTTTTTT.

In this sample, this clonotype turned up a few times. The chain links TRBV5-1 to TRBJ2-5; TRBD1 aligns across 9 bases. The germline gives CDR1 SGHRS, CDR2 YFSETQ. The V segment lost 5 bases and the J segment 5 bases; nucleotides outside the gene matches: 10. This CDR3 comprises 15 residues. CDR3 loop: CASRGTGKSSETQYF. DNA for the CDR3: TGCGCCAGCAGGGGGACAGGGAAGTCTTCGGAGACCCAGTACTTC. The entire variable domain, with the rest obtained from reference TRBV5-1 and TRBJ2-5, is as follows: KAGVTQTPRYLIKTRGQQVTLSCSPISGHRSVSWYQQTPGQGLQFLFEYFSETQRNKGNFPGRFSGRQFSNSRSEMNVSTLELGDSALYLCASRGTGKSSETQYFGPGTRLLVL.

This clonotype was detected a few times. This chain links TRBV5-1 with TRBJ1-6, with D hard to call. CDR3 length: 13 residues. Germline V gene data show CDR1 as SGHRS and CDR2 as YFSETQ. Trimming stripped 1 base from V and 8 bases from J, with 7 bases between. CDR3 coding DNA: TGCGCCAGCAGCTTGAGTGGCGATTCACCCCTCCACTTT. It translates to CASSLSGDSPLHF.

This clonotype was seen only a few times. The chain recombines TRBV21-1 with TRBJ1-2. TRBV21-1 constitutes a pseudogene. This CDR3 has 13 residues. This chain's CDR3 is CASFLTSGGGYTF. The CDR3 DNA is TGTGCCAGCTTCTTAACGAGCGGTGGCGGCTACACCTTC.

V usage is TRBV20-1 and J usage is TRBJ1-2, with no clear D. Trimming left V 4 bases short and J 2 bases short, with 14 bases between. Germline V gene data show CDR1 as DFQATT and CDR2 as SNEGSKA (reference sequence). This CDR3 comprises 14 residues. CDR3: CSANFRSLNYGYTF. The CDR3 DNA reads TGCAGTGCTAATTTCCGGAGCCTAAACTATGGCTACACCTTC.

The chain carries TRBV7-9 and TRBJ2-5, with D uncertain. CDR3 size: 13 residues. V gave up 7 bases and J gave up 7 bases, with 16 bases separating them. The germline CDR1 and CDR2 sequences are SEHNR and FQNEAQ (reference sequence). The CDR3 coding sequence is TGTGCCAGCACCAGTAAAAGGGTCTGGACCCAGTACTTC. Residues: CASTSKRVWTQYF.

The chain couples TRBV4-1 to TRBJ2-3; unclear D gene. Trimming took off 0 bases at V and 7 bases at J, with 5 bases between the two ends. Germline V CDR1 and CDR2: MGHRA, YSYEKL. The CDR3 consists of 12 residues. The CDR3 nucleotides are TGCGCCAGCAGCCAAGAGTGGTATACGCAGTATTTT. This gives the protein CASSQEWYTQYF.

The table lists this clonotype with a few counts. V gene TRBV5-1 combines with J gene TRBJ2-3, with 9 bases fitting TRBD1. With 7 bases clipped from V and 5 bases from J, the junction kept 5 bases outside the gene matches. This CDR3 has 13 residues. The germline V gene encodes CDR1 SGHRS and CDR2 YFSETQ. This CDR3 reads CASGTGMVDTQYF. The DNA for the CDR3 is TGCGCCAGCGGGACAGGGATGGTAGATACGCAGTATTTT.

The chain couples TRBV12-3 or TRBV12-4 to TRBJ2-3; D might be TRBD2 (6 bases). The V and J ends lost 7 bases and 5 bases respectively, with 19 bases between them. The CDR3 totals 15 residues. The CDR3 sequence is CASKRVVRGEDTQYF. The CDR3 DNA sequence: TGTGCCAGCAAGCGGGTGGTAAGGGGAGAAGATACGCAGTATTTT.

In its sample, this clonotype was seen a few times. The genes are TRBV18 and TRBJ2-2, with D hard to call. CDR3 length: 16 residues. V dropped 3 bases and J dropped 2 bases, with 13 bases sitting between them. Germline values: CDR1 KGHSH, CDR2 LQKENI. CDR3 protein: CASSPLQIDNTGELFF. The CDR3 coding sequence is TGTGCCAGCTCACCCCTCCAGATAGATAACACCGGGGAGCTGTTTTTT.

The V and J genes are TRBV12-3 or TRBV12-4 and TRBJ2-3, with 9 bases fitting TRBD1. Trimming removed 6 bases from V and 7 bases from J; junction bases left unmatched: 8. The CDR3 covers 14 residues. Here the CDR3 reads CASSLGQGTNTQYF. Written as DNA, the CDR3 is TGTGCCAGCAGCCTCGGACAGGGGACGAATACGCAGTATTTT.

The chain joins TRBV20-1 to TRBJ2-7; 13 bases agree with TRBD2. The end of the DNA fits TRBJ2-5 better, so the J call may be wrong. Per the germline V gene, CDR1 is DFQATT and CDR2 is SNEGSKA (reference sequence). The CDR3 is made up of 15 amino acids. In DNA, the CDR3 is TGCAGTGCTACCGGACTAGCGGGGGAGGGGGAGACCCAGTACTTC. Translated: CSATGLAGEGETQYF.

This clonotype was detected a few times. The V gene is TRBV7-9, the J gene TRBJ1-2, with D possibly being TRBD1 (6 bases). The germline V gene encodes CDR1 SEHNR and CDR2 FQNEAQ (reference sequence). The CDR3 covers 13 residues. V was pared by 5 bases and J by 7 bases, with 14 bases between. Here the CDR3 reads CASSPRQEGGYTF. In nucleotides, the CDR3 is TGTGCCAGCAGCCCCCGACAGGAGGGTGGCTACACCTTC. Supplemented by reference TRBV7-9 and TRBJ1-2, the full variable domain reads DTGVSQNPRHKITKRGQNVTFRCDPISEHNRLYWYRQTLGQGPEFLTYFQNEAQLEKSRLLSDRFSAERPKGSFSTLEIQRTEQGDSAMYLCASSPRQEGGYTFGSGTRLTVV.

The chain employs TRBV20-1 and TRBJ2-5; possible D gene TRBD2, 5 bases. Per germline, CDR1 DFQATT and CDR2 SNEGSKA (reference sequence). CDR3 size: 13 residues. The ends were cut back, 0 bases at V and 7 bases at J, with 12 bases in the middle. The CDR3 DNA reads TGCAGTGCTAGAGATCCGGGGAGCGGGACCCAGTACTTC. It is translated as CSARDPGSGTQYF.

This sequence joins TRBV3-1 and TRBJ1-2, with a possible D match to TRBD1 (6 bases). Trimming pared 3 bases from V and 6 bases from J, leaving 17 bases between. The CDR3 totals 15 residues. Germline V gene data show CDR1 as LGHDT and CDR2 as YNNKEL (reference sequence). CDR3 loop: CASSQRPGGRNGYTF. Written as DNA, the CDR3 is TGTGCCAGCAGCCAGCGCCCTGGGGGGCGGAATGGCTACACCTTC.

The chain carries TRBV12-3 or TRBV12-4 and TRBJ2-1, with a possible D match to TRBD1 (6 bases). CDR3 length equals 15 residues. V was shortened by 5 bases and J by 5 bases, with 16 bases between the two germline ends. CDR3 amino acids: CASSPGQSGDNEQFF. In nucleotides, the CDR3 is TGTGCCAGCAGTCCCGGACAGTCTGGGGACAATGAGCAGTTCTTC.